Detailed here is one T cell receptor (beta chain). No antigen is known for it. The sample originates from a study of cytomegalovirus exposure and HLA in healthy donors. Regarding the study as a whole: Segments of the TCR beta V type were, in most cases, productive about 87% or about 30% of the time in an earlier analysis.

With 60 Vbeta and 13 Jbeta primers, the PCR was carried out. In the original analysis: The authors later counted tens of millions of unique TCR beta chains, 9 million to 14 million of them shared. This table comes from immunoSEQ multiplex PCR, and its TCRdb copy is limited to in-frame clones, with some not included. The V and J calls and clone size come from that table; D and trimming were worked out from the DNA. The repertoire holds some 110,000 clones, around 74% seen once, with about 4.4% in the top ten. The germline CDR1 and CDR2 sequences are MNHEY and SVGAGI. The V segment lost 6 bases and the J segment 1 base; nucleotides outside the gene matches: 3. The CDR3 is 14 amino acids.

The chain links TRBV6-5 to TRBJ1-1, with 9 bases fitting TRBD1. The sample was PBMCs. The clonotype originates from a woman aged 45 to 65 in good health and CMV-seropositive. CDR3 loop: CASRGTGWNTEAFF. DNA of the CDR3: TGTGCCAGCAGGGGGACAGGGTGGAACACTGAAGCTTTCTTT.